This is a list of T cell receptor beta chains from one sample in a study of a mutant IDH1 vaccine in newly diagnosed glioma. Assay: immunoSEQ multiplex PCR; the TCRdb copy retains only in-frame clones and omits some. The table includes fewer than 35,000 clones, 56% detected once. Antigen specificity for these receptors is unknown. The sequences come from PBMCs, collected from a glioma patient whose treatment included an IDH1 peptide vaccine. The receptor set was obtained from a woman between 18 and 29 years old with glioma. The CDR3 runs from the conserved cysteine through the conserved F or W. The D gene is left open where the match is weak. Rows may omit the clone size; those that give it use once, few, many or a size class.

clone_size: -
v_call: TRBV29-1
d_call: -
j_call: TRBJ2-7
cdr3_length: 11
cdr3_nt: TGCAGCGTGGAAGTCAGCTACGAGCAGTACTTC
cdr3_aa: CSVEVSYEQYF

clone_size: -
v_call: TRBV4-2
d_call: TRBD1
j_call: TRBJ2-7
cdr3_length: 14
cdr3_nt: TGTGCCAGCAGCCGGACAGGGTTTCCCTACGAGCAGTACTTC
cdr3_aa: CASSRTGFPYEQYF

clone_size: -
v_call: TRBV6-1
d_call: TRBD1
j_call: TRBJ1-6
cdr3_length: 15
cdr3_nt: TGTGCCAGCAGTCGTCTCGACAGGGGGGATTCACCCCTCCACTTT
cdr3_aa: CASSRLDRGDSPLHF

clone_size: -
v_call: TRBV5-1
d_call: -
j_call: TRBJ1-2
cdr3_length: 13
cdr3_nt: TGCGCCAGCAGCTTGGGGCAGGGATCCGGCTACACCTTC
cdr3_aa: CASSLGQGSGYTF

clone_size: few
v_call: TRBV4-2
d_call: TRBD2
j_call: TRBJ2-3
cdr3_length: 15
cdr3_nt: TGTGCCAGCAGCCAAGTACTAGCGGGCACAGATACGCAGTATTTT
cdr3_aa: CASSQVLAGTDTQYF

clone_size: few
v_call: TRBV6-5
d_call: TRBD2
j_call: TRBJ2-5
cdr3_length: 15
cdr3_nt: TGTGCCAGCAGTTACTCCCTGACTAGCGGGGAGACCCAGTACTTC
cdr3_aa: CASSYSLTSGETQYF

clone_size: -
v_call: TRBV11-2
d_call: TRBD2
j_call: TRBJ2-3
cdr3_length: 17
cdr3_nt: TGTGCCAGCAGCTTAGTCGGTAGCGGGGCGTTCACAGATACGCAGTATTTT
cdr3_aa: CASSLVGSGAFTDTQYF

clone_size: medium-sized
v_call: TRBV12-5
d_call: TRBD2
j_call: TRBJ2-1
cdr3_length: 13
cdr3_nt: TGTGCTAGTGGTTTGGGGACTAGCAATGAGCAGTTCTTC
cdr3_aa: CASGLGTSNEQFF

clone_size: few
v_call: TRBV5-4
d_call: -
j_call: TRBJ1-5
cdr3_length: 13
cdr3_nt: TGTGCCAGCAGCTCCGAGGGCAATCAGCCCCAGCATTTT
cdr3_aa: CASSSEGNQPQHF

clone_size: -
v_call: TRBV6-4
d_call: TRBD2
j_call: TRBJ2-3
cdr3_length: 15
cdr3_nt: TGTGCCAGCAGTGATCTAGCGGGGGGTGCAGATACGCAGTATTTT
cdr3_aa: CASSDLAGGADTQYF

clone_size: -
v_call: TRBV7-2
d_call: TRBD1
j_call: TRBJ2-1
cdr3_length: 13
cdr3_nt: TGTGCCAGCAGCCCCGGGACAGCCAATGAGCAGTTCTTC
cdr3_aa: CASSPGTANEQFF

clone_size: -
v_call: TRBV6-5
d_call: -
j_call: TRBJ1-3
cdr3_length: 14
cdr3_nt: TGTGCCAGCACCTCGACGGGTCAGAGAAACACCATATATTTT
cdr3_aa: CASTSTGQRNTIYF

clone_size: -
v_call: TRBV30
d_call: -
j_call: TRBJ1-1
cdr3_length: 12
cdr3_nt: TGTGCCTGGATGGGCGAGAACACTGAAGCTTTCTTT
cdr3_aa: CAWMGENTEAFF

clone_size: few
v_call: TRBV7-2
d_call: -
j_call: TRBJ2-7
cdr3_length: 12
cdr3_nt: TGTGCCAGCAGCTTAGGCGGAGGGGAGCAGTACTTC
cdr3_aa: CASSLGGGEQYF

clone_size: -
v_call: TRBV25-1
d_call: TRBD1
j_call: TRBJ2-7
cdr3_length: 14
cdr3_nt: TGTGCCAGCTCTCGGACAGGGGCGTGGGACGAGCAGTACTTC
cdr3_aa: CASSRTGAWDEQYF

clone_size: few
v_call: TRBV6-1
d_call: -
j_call: TRBJ2-5
cdr3_length: 11
cdr3_nt: TGTGCCGCGAGTCCTGGGGAGACCCAGTACTTC
cdr3_aa: CAASPGETQYF

clone_size: -
v_call: TRBV7-8
d_call: -
j_call: TRBJ2-1
cdr3_length: 15
cdr3_nt: TGTGCCAGCAGCCCAACCGGGACCACAACCGTTGAGCAGTTCTTC
cdr3_aa: CASSPTGTTTVEQFF

clone_size: -
v_call: TRBV23-1
d_call: -
j_call: TRBJ2-5
cdr3_length: 15
cdr3_nt: TGCGCCAGCAGTCGACGGGTGCGCCGGGGGGAGACCCAGTACTTC
cdr3_aa: CASSRRVRRGETQYF

clone_size: -
v_call: TRBV5-5
d_call: -
j_call: TRBJ2-1
cdr3_length: 17
cdr3_nt: TGTGCCAGCACTACCCGAGGAGGGCCCCACTCCTACAATGAGCAGTTCTTC
cdr3_aa: CASTTRGGPHSYNEQFF

clone_size: -
v_call: TRBV27
d_call: TRBD1
j_call: TRBJ2-7
cdr3_length: 13
cdr3_nt: TGTGCCAGCAGCCCCGGGACAGGTTACGAGCAGTACTTC
cdr3_aa: CASSPGTGYEQYF

clone_size: -
v_call: TRBV6-6
d_call: -
j_call: TRBJ2-7
cdr3_length: 12
cdr3_nt: TGTGCCAGCAGTTACGCCGAGAACGAGCAGTACTTC
cdr3_aa: CASSYAENEQYF

clone_size: -
v_call: TRBV11-2
d_call: -
j_call: TRBJ1-1
cdr3_length: 15
cdr3_nt: TGTGCCAGCAGCACACGGGGGGGAGGGTTGGCTGAAGCTTTCTTT
cdr3_aa: CASSTRGGGLAEAFF

clone_size: -
v_call: TRBV28
d_call: TRBD2
j_call: TRBJ2-1
cdr3_length: 14
cdr3_nt: TGTGCCAGCAGTCCGAGCGGGAGAGTCAATGAGCAGTTCTTC
cdr3_aa: CASSPSGRVNEQFF

clone_size: -
v_call: TRBV30
d_call: -
j_call: TRBJ1-6
cdr3_length: 13
cdr3_nt: TGTGCCTGGGAGGGACTGACTAATTCACCCCTCCACTTT
cdr3_aa: CAWEGLTNSPLHF

clone_size: -
v_call: TRBV4-2
d_call: -
j_call: TRBJ1-5
cdr3_length: 16
cdr3_nt: TGTGCCAGCAGCCAAGAGAAGGGAATAAGAAATCAGCCCCAGCATTTT
cdr3_aa: CASSQEKGIRNQPQHF

clone_size: once
v_call: TRBV5-4
d_call: -
j_call: TRBJ1-1
cdr3_length: 14
cdr3_nt: TGTGCCAGCAGCTTGGCTGAAGCAGGCACTGAAGCTTTCTTT
cdr3_aa: CASSLAEAGTEAFF

clone_size: few
v_call: TRBV7-9
d_call: -
j_call: TRBJ2-7
cdr3_length: 13
cdr3_nt: TGTGCCAGCAGCCAACAGGGACCCTACGAGCAGTACTTC
cdr3_aa: CASSQQGPYEQYF

clone_size: -
v_call: TRBV6-5
d_call: -
j_call: TRBJ1-5
cdr3_length: 15
cdr3_nt: TGTGCCAGCAGTCGACAGTTGGGTAGCAATCAGCCCCAGCATTTT
cdr3_aa: CASSRQLGSNQPQHF